The 23 T cell receptor beta chains listed next were all sequenced from one sample in a study of cytomegalovirus exposure and HLA in healthy donors. The PCR made use of 60 Vbeta and 13 Jbeta primers. Profiled with immunoSEQ multiplex PCR; TCRdb holds only in-frame clones, not every one. The sample holds about 98,000 clones; around 67% are singletons and the top ten take under 2%. The sample comprised PBMCs. The receptors were gathered from a male donor in good health and CMV-seronegative.

This chain connects TRBV27 to TRBJ2-7; 7 bases are shared with TRBD1. Germline V CDR1 and CDR2: MNHEY, SMNVEV (reference sequence). V shed 6 bases, J shed 3 bases, and the junction held 8 bases outside the gene matches. The CDR3 sequence is 14 residues long. CDR3 nucleotide sequence: TGTGCCAGCAGGATGACAGGACAGGACTACGAGCAGTACTTC. The encoded protein is CASRMTGQDYEQYF.

This rearrangement joins TRBV5-1 to TRBJ2-6; perhaps TRBD1 as D (5 bases). Trimming cost V 0 bases and J 2 bases, with 6 bases left between them. Germline lookup yields CDR1 SGHRS and CDR2 YFSETQ. The CDR3 sequence is 15 residues long. CDR3 sequence reads: CASSLAGPGANVLTF. For the CDR3, the DNA is TGCGCCAGCAGCTTGGCAGGGCCTGGGGCCAACGTCCTGACTTTC.

The chain links TRBV7-9 to TRBJ2-1; 7 nucleotides align to TRBD2. This CDR3 spans 17 amino acids. Per the germline V gene, CDR1 is SEHNR and CDR2 is FQNEAQ (reference sequence). The V segment lost 5 bases and the J segment 0 bases; nucleotides outside the gene matches: 10. This CDR3 reads CASSQTGSGLSYNEQFF. The CDR3 DNA sequence: TGTGCCAGCAGCCAGACGGGTAGCGGGCTCTCCTACAATGAGCAGTTCTTC.

The chain has TRBV6-5 and TRBJ2-1, with 8 bases lining up with TRBD2. The CDR3 is 15 amino acids. With 7 bases clipped from V and 0 bases from J, the junction kept 5 bases outside the gene matches. The germline V gene has CDR1 MNHEY and CDR2 SVGAGI. The CDR3 nucleotides are TGTGCCAGCACTAGCGGGTGGAGCTCCTACAATGAGCAGTTCTTC. It encodes CASTSGWSSYNEQFF.

The count of this clone is one. The rearrangement uses TRBV29-1 and TRBJ2-1, with 7 bases aligning to TRBD2. This CDR3 region has 13 residues. Germline lookup yields CDR1 SQVTM and CDR2 ANQGSEA. The trim removed 6 bases at V and 7 bases at J, leaving 9 bases unmatched. The CDR3 sequence is CSVFGGSENEQFF. In DNA, the CDR3 is TGCAGCGTCTTCGGGGGGTCAGAAAATGAGCAGTTCTTC.

The chain combines TRBV28 with TRBJ2-2; D gene ambiguous. The V and J ends lost 7 bases and 4 bases respectively, with 19 bases between them. Germline lookup yields CDR1 MDHEN and CDR2 SYDVKM. The CDR3 covers 16 residues. CDR3: CASNNRARSSTGELFF. Written as DNA, the CDR3 is TGTGCCAGCAATAATCGCGCGCGAAGTAGCACCGGGGAGCTGTTTTTT. The variable domain in full, with the rest retrieved from reference TRBV28 and TRBJ2-2, is DVKVTQSSRYLVKRTGEKVFLECVQDMDHENMFWYRQDPGLGLRLIYFSYDVKMKEKGDIPEGYSVSREKKERFSLILESASTNQTSMYLCASNNRARSSTGELFFGEGSRLTVL.

This chain connects TRBV6-5 to TRBJ2-3; 12 nucleotides line up with TRBD2. Germline CDR1 is MNHEY and CDR2 is SVGAGI. The CDR3 consists of 16 residues. Unmatched junction bases numbered 2, after V lost 0 bases and J lost 4 bases. The CDR3 DNA reads as TGTGCCAGCAGTTACTCACTAGCGGGAGGCGCAGATACGCAGTATTTT. This gives the protein CASSYSLAGGADTQYF.

This clone appeared once. The chain uses TRBV27 and TRBJ2-2; possible D gene TRBD1, 6 bases. The CDR3 totals 16 residues. Germline loops: CDR1 MNHEY, CDR2 SMNVEV (reference sequence). Trimming took 7 bases from V and 1 from J, leaving 16 bases between them. The CDR3 region has the DNA TGTGCCAGCACCCACACGGGACACTTGAACACCGGGGAGCTGTTTTTT. Protein sequence: CASTHTGHLNTGELFF.

The genes are TRBV12-5 and TRBJ2-1; no clear D gene. The V end was cut by 2 bases, the J end by 2 bases, with 13 bases between. Germline CDR1 and CDR2: LGHNT and FRNRAP. The CDR3 runs to 16 residues. CDR3 in amino acids: CASGLYPGRTYNEQFF. The CDR3 nucleotides read TGTGCTAGTGGTTTGTATCCAGGAAGGACCTACAATGAGCAGTTCTTC.

This chain connects TRBV15 to TRBJ1-4, with a tentative D call TRBD1 (5 bases). Trimming took off 5 bases at V and 8 bases at J, with 18 bases between the two ends. This CDR3 is 15 amino acids long. CDR1 and CDR2 from the germline V gene are LNHNV and YYDKDF (reference sequence). The CDR3 nucleotides are TGTGCCACCAGCCATGGGGGGGAGTCACTAGAAAAACTGTTTTTT. Protein sequence: CATSHGGESLEKLFF.

This clone has a single count. The chain combines TRBV6-1 with TRBJ2-5, with TRBD2 identical over 7 bases. The CDR3 runs 15 residues. In germline, CDR1 is MNHNS, CDR2 SASEGT. The trim removed 6 bases at V and 5 bases at J, leaving 12 bases unmatched. CDR3 amino acids: CASRGTGGREETQYF. The CDR3 DNA is TGTGCCAGCAGGGGGACGGGGGGACGGGAGGAGACCCAGTACTTC.

The genes are TRBV28 and TRBJ1-5, with 9 bases matching TRBD1. Germline CDR1 is MDHEN and CDR2 is SYDVKM. Unmatched junction bases numbered 11, after V lost 5 bases and J lost 0 bases. CDR3 length: 18 residues. This chain's CDR3 is CASSLDRGSHFSNQPQHF. CDR3 DNA: TGTGCCAGCAGTCTGGACAGGGGTTCTCATTTTAGCAATCAGCCCCAGCATTTT.

This sequence joins TRBV19 and TRBJ2-7, with 9 bases fitting TRBD2. Germline-derived CDR1 and CDR2 are LNHDA and SQIVND (reference sequence). Unmatched junction bases numbered 6, after V lost 5 bases and J lost 1 base. The CDR3 is made up of 15 amino acids. The CDR3 sequence is CASSPGTSRSYEQYF. The DNA of the CDR3 is TGTGCCAGTAGTCCCGGGACTAGCAGATCCTACGAGCAGTACTTC.

On this clone: The identical CDR3 is also encoded by other nucleotide sequences in the sample. The chain uses TRBV29-1 and TRBJ2-1, with 9 bases matching TRBD2. V trimming: 3 bases; J trimming: 3 bases; junction bases outside the gene matches: 3. Germline CDR1 and CDR2: SQVTM and ANQGSEA. This CDR3 comprises 14 residues. The CDR3 spells CSVDRLADYNEQFF. The CDR3 DNA is TGCAGCGTTGATCGACTAGCGGACTACAATGAGCAGTTCTTC.

The V call is TRBV7-7, the J call TRBJ2-2; 10 nucleotides match TRBD2. Germline V CDR1 and CDR2: SSHAT, FNYEAQ (reference sequence). The CDR3 runs 14 residues. CDR3 nucleotides: TGTGCTTCAGCGGGAGGGCCCTACACCGGGGAGCTGTTTTTT. It translates to CASAGGPYTGELFF.

This clone has a handful of counts. The CDR3 loop reads CASSLGHLSYEQYF. CDR3 nucleotide sequence: TGTGCCAGCAGCTTAGGACATTTGTCCTACGAGCAGTACTTC. The V and J genes are TRBV7-6 and TRBJ2-7; D remains ambiguous. The CDR3 totals 14 residues. The V end lost 1 base, the J end lost 1 base, and 8 bases lay between the germline ends. CDR1 and CDR2 from the germline V gene are SGHVS and FNYEAQ.

This clone has only one observation. This chain joins TRBV18 and TRBJ2-7, with D tentatively TRBD1 (6 bases). The CDR3 is 16 residues long. CDR1 and CDR2 from the germline V gene are KGHSH and LQKENI. Trimming removed 1 base from V and 0 bases from J, with 13 bases in between. Written as DNA, the CDR3 is TGTGCCAGCTCACCACTGCCAGGGGCGAGCTCCTACGAGCAGTACTTC. Translating it yields CASSPLPGASSYEQYF. Supplemented by reference TRBV18 and TRBJ2-7, the full variable domain reads NAGVMQNPRHLVRRRGQEARLRCSPMKGHSHVYWYRQLPEEGLKFMVYLQKENIIDESGMPKERFSAEFPKEGPSILRIQQVVRGDSAAYFCASSPLPGASSYEQYFGPGTRLTVT.

V and J are TRBV30 and TRBJ2-7, with D perhaps TRBD2 (6 bases). Germline V gene sequence: CDR1 GTSNPN, CDR2 SVGIG (reference sequence). The V and J ends lost 1 base and 6 bases respectively, with 19 bases between them. The CDR3 has 15 amino acids. The CDR3, as DNA: TGTGCCTGGAGTGCCCTCTGGGGGGTTTCGATCGAGCAGTACTTC. This encodes CAWSALWGVSIEQYF.

The J gene is TRBJ1-2, the V gene TRBV6-5; D not certain. Germline V gives CDR1 MNHEY, CDR2 SVGAGI. This CDR3 is 13 amino acids long. V lost 5 bases to trimming and J lost 6 bases, with 13 bases between them. The CDR3 region has the DNA TGTGCCAGCAGTCCCCACGAGGATAATGGCTACACCTTC. Translated: CASSPHEDNGYTF.

The CDR3 nucleotides read TGCGCCAGCAGCCCGGGACTAGCGGGAGGGCCCGGGGAGACCCAGTACTTC. Its protein is CASSPGLAGGPGETQYF. The V call is TRBV5-1, the J call TRBJ2-5; 16 bases are shared with TRBD2. Trimming cost V 4 bases and J 5 bases; bases outside gene matches: 8. Germline CDR1 is SGHRS and CDR2 is YFSETQ. The CDR3 consists of 17 residues.

The table lists this clone with many counts. The chain links TRBV6-1 to TRBJ2-7, with 10 bases identical to TRBD2. Germline trimming cut 3 bases from V and 6 bases from J; bases unmatched to any gene: 8. CDR1 MNHNS and CDR2 SASEGT come from the germline V gene. This CDR3 is built from 15 residues. The CDR3 nucleotides are TGTGCCAGCAGTGACAGGCTAGCGGGAGCATCCGAGCAGTACTTC. It encodes CASSDRLAGASEQYF.

This clone was found a few times. The genes are TRBV5-6 and TRBJ2-3; 9 bases line up with TRBD2. Germline V gene lookup returns CDR1 SGHDT and CDR2 YYEEEE. This CDR3 has 13 amino acids. The V segment lost 4 bases and the J segment 3 bases; nucleotides outside the gene matches: 0. Here the CDR3 reads CASSTSGTDTQYF. The CDR3 region has the DNA TGTGCCAGCAGCACTAGCGGGACAGATACGCAGTATTTT.

This rearrangement joins TRBV9 to TRBJ2-2; TRBD1 is a possible D gene (6 bases). Trimming shortened V by 1 base and J by 3 bases, and 10 bases separated the two germline ends. The CDR3 spans 15 residues. Germline CDR1 SGDLS, CDR2 YYNGEE. The CDR3 region has the DNA TGTGCCAGCAGCGTAACAGGGATACACACCGGGGAGCTGTTTTTT. This translates into CASSVTGIHTGELFF.